The table lists the clone carrying this T cell receptor beta chain with many counts. V lost 3 bases to trimming and J lost 4 bases; unmatched junction nucleotides: 8. CDR3 size: 15 residues. Germline V gives CDR1 SGDLS, CDR2 YYNGEE. This record comes from a study of patients and donors after allogeneic stem cell transplantation. In TCRdb, the RT-PCR reads were re-called with MiXCR into one record per CDR3 protein. The sample shows a few hundred thousand distinct CDR3 sequences, about 14% of them seen only once. The receptor was isolated from a human donor who was either an allogeneic HSCT recipient or a stem cell or donor lymphocyte infusion donor (not recorded which). It is not recorded whose cells these are; they may come from a transplant donor. The source material was blood, either unsorted or a sorted T cell fraction (not recorded which). The genes are TRBV9 and TRBJ2-5, with 8 nucleotides matching TRBD2. The CDR3 region has the DNA TGTGCCAGCAGCGAGAGCGGGGGTCGGGGAGAGACCCAGTACTTC. This encodes CASSESGGRGETQYF.